A single sample is the source of the 32 T cell receptor beta chains below, sequenced in a study of blood T cells in healthy people across ages. Combining a sample-barcoded 5' primer with a J-beta primer mix, a second PCR ran for about 7 to 11 cycles. Using its own MiXCR run on the 5' RACE reads, TCRdb lists one record per CDR3 protein. The sample yields roughly 1.4 million distinct CDR3 sequences, around 55% seen once. The source material was blood. These receptors all stem from a man aged 18 to 29 in good health.

The rearrangement uses TRBV5-5 and TRBJ1-2, with D hard to call. The germline V gene encodes CDR1 SGHKS and CDR2 YYEKEE (reference sequence). The CDR3 spans 15 residues. The V and J ends lost 2 bases and 4 bases respectively, with 15 bases between them. The CDR3 region is CASSFREGKSYGYTF. The CDR3 DNA is TGTGCCAGCAGCTTTCGGGAGGGTAAATCCTATGGCTACACCTTC.

The rearrangement links TRBV12-3 or TRBV12-4 to TRBJ2-6; tentatively, D is TRBD1 (5 bases). The CDR3 contains 17 residues. Trimming shortened V by 3 bases and J by 1 base, and 13 bases separated the two germline ends. The CDR3: CASSFRTGPSGANVLTF. DNA for the CDR3: TGTGCCAGCAGTTTCCGTACAGGTCCTTCTGGGGCCAACGTCCTGACTTTC.

The CDR3 loop reads CASSRTQTNTGELFF. In DNA form, the CDR3 reads TGTGCCAGCAGCCGGACACAGACGAACACCGGGGAGCTGTTTTTT. The gene calls are TRBV11-2 and TRBJ2-2, with a weak D call TRBD1 (5 bases). Germline V lookup: CDR1 SGHAT, CDR2 FQNNGV. The CDR3 runs 15 residues. Trimming cost V 5 bases and J 0 bases, with 10 bases left between them. The full variable domain, in which reference TRBV11-2 and TRBJ2-2 provide the parts outside the CDR3, is EAGVAQSPRYKIIEKRQSVAFWCNPISGHATLYWYQQILGQGPKLLIQFQNNGVVDDSQLPKDRFSAERLKGVDSTLKIQPAKLEDSAVYLCASSRTQTNTGELFFGEGSRLTVL.

The chain links TRBV2 to TRBJ2-3; 9 nucleotides agree with TRBD2. The junction had 10 bases not matched to a gene; V was cut back by 7 bases and J by 5 bases. Germline-derived CDR1 and CDR2 are SNHLY and FYNNEI. This CDR3 region has 15 residues. CDR3 amino acids: CASTVGGGAVDTQYF. CDR3 nucleotides: TGTGCCAGCACCGTGGGCGGGGGGGCGGTAGATACGCAGTATTTT.

This clonotype was seen once. This chain links TRBV6-6 with TRBJ2-7; no reliable D call. Germline V CDR1 and CDR2: MNHNY, SVGAGI (reference sequence). This CDR3 has 12 residues. V was pared by 4 bases and J by 3 bases, with 7 bases between. DNA for the CDR3: TGTGCCAGCAGTTTGAAAGTCTACGAGCAGTACTTC. The encoded protein is CASSLKVYEQYF.

This clonotype was counted between two and nine times. The chain is built from TRBV2 and TRBJ2-1; 14 nucleotides line up with TRBD2. CDR3 size: 18 residues. With 5 bases clipped from V and 2 bases from J, the junction kept 8 bases outside the gene matches. The germline gives CDR1 SNHLY, CDR2 FYNNEI. CDR3 in DNA: TGTGCCAGCAGTTTGACTAGCGGGAGGGCCCTACCCTACAATGAGCAGTTCTTC. Translation gives CASSLTSGRALPYNEQFF. Full variable domain (outside the CDR3, taken from reference TRBV2 and TRBJ2-1): EPEVTQTPSHQVTQMGQEVILRCVPISNHLYFYWYRQILGQKVEFLVSFYNNEISEKSEIFDDQFSVERPDGSNFTLKIRSTKLEDSAMYFCASSLTSGRALPYNEQFFGPGTRLTVL.

CDR3 bases: TGCGCCAGCAGCCAAGATAGGAGGGCGGGGGGCCTGGGCTACGAGCAGTACTTC. It encodes CASSQDRRAGGLGYEQYF. J is TRBJ2-7 and V is TRBV4-1; 8 bases align to TRBD2. The junction had 13 bases not matched to a gene; V was cut back by 0 bases and J by 3 bases. The length of the CDR3 is 18 residues. CDR1 and CDR2 (germline): MGHRA, YSYEKL.

This clonotype was counted a few times. The genes are TRBV29-1 and TRBJ2-7, with 7 bases aligning to TRBD2. Germline lookup yields CDR1 SQVTM and CDR2 ANQGSEA. V lost 0 bases, J lost 1 base, and 3 bases stayed unmatched. The CDR3 length is 14 residues. The DNA of the CDR3 is TGCAGCGTTGAAGATCGGGGGGAATCCTACGAGCAGTACTTC. Its protein product is CSVEDRGESYEQYF.

This clonotype is a singleton in its sample. The rearrangement links TRBV28 to TRBJ2-1; maybe TRBD2 (7 bases). CDR3 size: 17 residues. The germline V gene has CDR1 MDHEN and CDR2 SYDVKM. V lost 6 bases and J 4 bases, leaving 22 bases between the germline ends. In DNA, the CDR3 is TGTGCCAGCAGCCCCGGATTTGGGGGGGCGTTATACAATGAGCAGTTCTTC. Translation gives CASSPGFGGALYNEQFF. Full variable domain (rest looked up from reference TRBV28 and TRBJ2-1): DVKVTQSSRYLVKRTGEKVFLECVQDMDHENMFWYRQDPGLGLRLIYFSYDVKMKEKGDIPEGYSVSREKKERFSLILESASTNQTSMYLCASSPGFGGALYNEQFFGPGTRLTVL.

CDR3: CASSLLEGEKLFF. CDR3 coding DNA: TGTGCCAGCAGTTTACTAGAAGGCGAAAAACTGTTTTTT. The V and J genes are TRBV27 and TRBJ1-4; no firm D call. Deletions cut 2 bases from V and 8 bases from J, with 9 bases between. The CDR3 runs 13 residues. Looked up from germline, CDR1 is MNHEY and CDR2 is SMNVEV (reference sequence).

This clonotype was seen only a few times. V is TRBV7-2 and J is TRBJ2-7; a weak D match, TRBD2 (6 bases). Germline CDR1 is SGHTA and CDR2 is FQGNSA. V was shortened by 2 bases and J by 3 bases, with 11 bases between the two germline ends. This CDR3 is 14 amino acids long. The CDR3 loop reads CASSLSGSFYEQYF. DNA of the CDR3: TGTGCCAGCAGCTTAAGCGGGTCGTTCTACGAGCAGTACTTC.

The CDR3 loop is CASSLAPSGVEQYF. The CDR3 region has the DNA TGTGCCAGCAGCTTAGCCCCTTCAGGGGTCGAGCAGTACTTC. The chain carries TRBV11-2 and TRBJ2-4; a weak D match, TRBD1 (6 bases). The J call may be in error: the DNA end matches TRBJ2-7 better. The CDR3 spans 14 residues. Germline V gene lookup returns CDR1 SGHAT and CDR2 FQNNGV.

The V gene is TRBV6-5, the J gene TRBJ1-2; weak D call: TRBD1 (6 bases). Germline-derived CDR1 and CDR2 are MNHEY and SVGAGI. The CDR3 is 14 amino acids. V lost 5 bases to trimming and J lost 2 bases, with 12 bases between them. CDR3 residues: CASSIGTPNYGYTF. DNA for the CDR3: TGTGCCAGCAGTATCGGGACACCAAACTATGGCTACACCTTC.

The chain carries TRBV5-1 and TRBJ2-5; 9 bases are shared with TRBD2. J lost 1 base, V lost 4 bases, and 8 bases had no gene match. There are 16 residues in the CDR3. CDR1 and CDR2 from the germline V gene are SGHRS and YFSETQ. CDR3 DNA sequence: TGCGCCAGCAGCCCCGCCCTAGCGGGGACCCAAGAGACCCAGTACTTC. Protein: CASSPALAGTQETQYF.

This clonotype occurred a few times. Here the CDR3 DNA reads TGTGCCAGCAGTACCTCGCGGGGGTTCTACGAGCAGTACTTC. Translating it yields CASSTSRGFYEQYF. The chain joins TRBV27 to TRBJ2-7; 7 nucleotides align to TRBD2. Germline values: CDR1 MNHEY, CDR2 SMNVEV (reference sequence). This CDR3 region has 14 residues. V dropped 5 bases and J dropped 3; count of bases not matched to a gene: 7.

This rearrangement joins TRBV6-4 to TRBJ1-2; 10 bases map to TRBD1. The CDR3 is 15 amino acids. Germline assignment: CDR1 MRHNA and CDR2 SNTAGT. V was clipped by 11 bases and J by 6 bases; unmatched bases: 15. Here the CDR3 reads CAALGQGDAADGYTF. CDR3 nucleotides: TGTGCCGCCCTAGGACAGGGGGACGCAGCAGATGGCTACACCTTC.

The rearrangement uses TRBV7-6 and TRBJ2-6; 10 bases are shared with TRBD2. Unmatched junction bases numbered 12, after V lost 6 bases and J lost 4 bases. This CDR3 has 18 residues. Germline values: CDR1 SGHVS, CDR2 FNYEAQ. CDR3 residues: CASSPGTSVLPGANVLTF. Here the CDR3 DNA reads TGTGCCAGCAGTCCCGGGACTAGCGTATTACCCGGGGCCAACGTCCTGACTTTC.

The gene calls are TRBV9 and TRBJ1-2, with unresolved D. Germline lookup yields CDR1 SGDLS and CDR2 YYNGEE. V gave up 1 base and J gave up 7 bases, with 8 bases separating them. The CDR3 is 12 residues long. The CDR3 DNA reads TGTGCCAGCAGCGTATCCCGGGGTGGCTACACCTTC. Protein product: CASSVSRGGYTF.

This clonotype was seen only a few times. This chain links TRBV4-1 with TRBJ2-4; D may be TRBD1 or TRBD2 (5 bases each). The DNA end is more similar to TRBJ2-7, so the J call may be wrong. CDR3 length: 17 amino acids. Germline values: CDR1 MGHRA, CDR2 YSYEKL. CDR3 amino acids: CASSQEGTPPNPYEQYF. The CDR3 bases are TGCGCCAGCAGCCAAGAAGGGACCCCCCCGAACCCCTACGAGCAGTACTTC.

The J gene is TRBJ1-2, the V gene TRBV4-2; 7 positions agree with TRBD1. This CDR3 is built from 14 residues. The J segment lost 11 bases and the V segment lost 0 bases, leaving 9 bases of the junction unmatched. CDR1 and CDR2 from the germline V gene are LGHNA and YNFKEQ. CDR3 sequence (DNA): TGTGCCAGCAGCCAAGAGAACACGGGACAGTGGTACACCTTC. As protein: CASSQENTGQWYTF.

The rearrangement uses TRBV11-2 and TRBJ2-1; perhaps TRBD2 as D (5 bases). The length of the CDR3 is 18 residues. V was trimmed by 4 bases and J by 1 base, leaving 20 bases between them. Germline V gives CDR1 SGHAT, CDR2 FQNNGV. This CDR3 reads CASSSFRGIAQSYNEQFF. CDR3 DNA sequence: TGTGCCAGCAGCTCCTTTCGGGGTATAGCGCAATCCTACAATGAGCAGTTCTTC.

This clonotype was found many times. The chain is built from TRBV18 and TRBJ2-6; TRBD2 is a possible D gene (5 bases). Trimming left V 1 base short and J 2 bases short, with 12 bases between. Per the germline V gene, CDR1 is KGHSH and CDR2 is LQKENI. The CDR3 loop spans 17 amino acids. The chain's CDR3 is CASSPLRGKTGANVLTF. DNA for the CDR3: TGTGCCAGCTCACCACTCAGAGGGAAGACTGGGGCCAACGTCCTGACTTTC.

Worth noting for this clonotype: The germline gene is not matched at one end of the junction; a read error may be the cause. This chain links TRBV6-2 or TRBV6-3 with TRBJ1-2; D gene unclear. This CDR3 is built from 13 residues. Germline CDR1 reads MNHEY; CDR2 reads SVGEGT. The CDR3 region has the DNA TGTGCCAGCATTTACGTCCGGACCTATGGCTACACCTTC. This codes for CASIYVRTYGYTF.

V is TRBV29-1 and J is TRBJ2-1, with 8 bases matching TRBD2. Per germline, CDR1 SQVTM and CDR2 ANQGSEA. The CDR3 runs 11 residues. Germline trimming cut 1 base from V and 14 bases from J; bases unmatched to any gene: 4. The CDR3 here is CSVEAGTRKFF. The CDR3 nucleotides read TGCAGCGTTGAAGCCGGGACTAGGAAGTTCTTC.

The chain carries TRBV9 and TRBJ2-4; 7 bases line up with TRBD2. The closer fit of TRBJ2-7 to the DNA end suggests the J call may be wrong. In germline, CDR1 is SGDLS, CDR2 YYNGEE. The CDR3 is 15 amino acids. The CDR3 spells CASSASGAKPNEQYF. The CDR3 DNA sequence: TGTGCCAGCAGCGCGAGCGGGGCTAAGCCTAACGAGCAGTACTTC.

The V gene is TRBV27, the J gene TRBJ2-1; weak D call: TRBD1 (5 bases). The CDR3 consists of 17 residues. Germline loops: CDR1 MNHEY, CDR2 SMNVEV (reference sequence). Trimming cost V 2 bases and J 3 bases, with 17 bases left between them. The CDR3 loop reads CASSLTQGFIVYNEQFF. CDR3 DNA: TGTGCCAGCAGTTTAACTCAGGGTTTCATCGTCTACAATGAGCAGTTCTTC.

The DNA for the CDR3 is TGTGCCAGCAGTGAAGTCTGGGGGCGGAATGAGCAGTTCTTC. Translation gives CASSEVWGRNEQFF. The V call is TRBV6-1, the J call TRBJ2-1, with a possible D match to TRBD1 (6 bases). From germline, CDR1 is MNHNS and CDR2 SASEGT. Between the trimmed V and J ends, which lost 1 base and 7 bases, there was a span of 11 bases. This CDR3 has 14 amino acids.

V is TRBV30 and J is TRBJ2-3, with 9 bases lining up with TRBD2. CDR3 length: 15 amino acids. Unmatched junction bases numbered 6, after V lost 0 bases and J lost 5 bases. Germline V CDR1 and CDR2: GTSNPN, SVGIG (reference sequence). CDR3 residues: CAWSVGTSSGDTQYF. The DNA for the CDR3 is TGTGCCTGGAGTGTCGGGACTAGCTCTGGAGATACGCAGTATTTT.

V usage is TRBV6-1 and J usage is TRBJ2-7; D not resolved. Germline loops: CDR1 MNHNS, CDR2 SASEGT. V lost 3 bases, J lost 10 bases, and 7 bases lay in between. The CDR3 totals 10 residues. This chain's CDR3 is CASSEGSQYF. CDR3 nucleotide sequence: TGTGCCAGCAGTGAGGGTAGCCAGTACTTC.

This chain joins TRBV5-1 and TRBJ2-1, with TRBD2 matching over 9 bases. CDR1 and CDR2 (germline): SGHRS, YFSETQ. Trimming removed 0 bases from V and 5 bases from J; junction bases left unmatched: 6. The CDR3 is 16 residues long. The CDR3 reads CASSLDLAGYDNEQFF. Here the CDR3 DNA reads TGCGCCAGCAGCTTGGATCTAGCGGGATATGACAATGAGCAGTTCTTC.

The genes are TRBV20-1 and TRBJ2-5; TRBD1 matches 7 bases. Germline trimming cut 2 bases from V and 4 bases from J; bases unmatched to any gene: 7. The germline CDR1 and CDR2 sequences are DFQATT and SNEGSKA (reference sequence). The CDR3 spans 14 residues. Written as DNA, the CDR3 is TGCAGTGCTAGATCCAACAGGGGAAGAGAGACCCAGTACTTC. As protein: CSARSNRGRETQYF.

The J gene is TRBJ1-2, the V gene TRBV7-9; no reliable D call. This CDR3 is 12 amino acids long. Trimming stripped 5 bases from V and 7 bases from J, with 11 bases between. Per germline, CDR1 SEHNR and CDR2 FQNEAQ (reference sequence). CDR3 nucleotides: TGTGCCAGCAGCCCATTTGTCGGTGGCTACACCTTC. Residues: CASSPFVGGYTF. Full variable domain (rest looked up from reference TRBV7-9 and TRBJ1-2): DTGVSQNPRHKITKRGQNVTFRCDPISEHNRLYWYRQTLGQGPEFLTYFQNEAQLEKSRLLSDRFSAERPKGSFSTLEIQRTEQGDSAMYLCASSPFVGGYTFGSGTRLTVV.